These T cell receptor beta chains were read from a single sample in a study of beta chain features in type 1 diabetes. TCRdb's copy holds only in-frame clones and misses some; the assay was immunoSEQ multiplex PCR. The table has about 150,000 clones, around 8% seen once. The source material was central memory CD4+ T cells from blood. The receptors derive from a man aged 18 to 30 in good health. Each CDR3 is given with its conserved first and last residue. Fields, in order: J gene, clone size, V gene, D gene, CDR3 DNA, CDR3 protein. The D gene is left open where the match is weak. The size entry is marked missing in some rows and otherwise reads once, few, many or a size class.

J: TRBJ1-1; size: few; V: TRBV5-4; D: TRBD1; DNA: TGTGCCAGCAGCCGGGGACAGGGGGTCGCTGAAGCTTTCTTT; CDR3: CASSRGQGVAEAFF
J: TRBJ2-5; size: .; V: TRBV5-1; D: .; DNA: TGCGCCAGCAGCTTGGGGCCCCAAGAGACCCAGTACTTC; CDR3: CASSLGPQETQYF
J: TRBJ2-5; size: many; V: TRBV6-5; D: TRBD2; DNA: TGTGCCAGCAAAACTAGCGGGAGTTTGGGGACCCAGTACTTC; CDR3: CASKTSGSLGTQYF
J: TRBJ2-7; size: many; V: TRBV15; D: .; DNA: TGTGCCACCAGCAGAGATTCGGGCAGGGCCTACGAGCAGTACTTC; CDR3: CATSRDSGRAYEQYF
J: TRBJ2-3; size: few; V: TRBV29-1; D: .; DNA: TGCAGCGTTGATCTTTACGGTTCTAGCACAGATACGCAGTATTTT; CDR3: CSVDLYGSSTDTQYF
J: TRBJ2-7; size: few; V: TRBV7-9; D: TRBD2; DNA: TGTGCCAGCAGCACCCGGGAGGTCGGGGCGGGCGAGCAGTACTTC; CDR3: CASSTREVGAGEQYF
J: TRBJ2-3; size: .; V: TRBV5-1; D: TRBD2; DNA: TGCGCCAGCACCTTGGGGCTAGCGGGAGGGGCGCAGTATTTT; CDR3: CASTLGLAGGAQYF
J: TRBJ1-4; size: .; V: TRBV30; D: .; DNA: TGTGCCTGGAGTTCGGGGGCTAATGAAAAACTGTTTTTT; CDR3: CAWSSGANEKLFF
J: TRBJ1-1; size: .; V: TRBV6-5; D: .; DNA: TGTGCCAGCGGCGGGGGCACTGAAGCTTTCTTT; CDR3: CASGGGTEAFF
J: TRBJ1-1; size: .; V: TRBV18; D: TRBD1; DNA: TGTGCCAGCTCACCACGGGACAGTGAAGCTTTCTTT; CDR3: CASSPRDSEAFF
J: TRBJ2-5; size: .; V: TRBV6-5; D: .; DNA: TGTGCCATACTACCGGGACTCCACCAAGAGACCCAGTACTTC; CDR3: CAILPGLHQETQYF
J: TRBJ2-5; size: many; V: TRBV11-1; D: .; DNA: TGTGCCAGCAGCTTCGGGAGTATGGAGACCCAGTACTTC; CDR3: CASSFGSMETQYF
J: TRBJ1-3; size: .; V: TRBV10-3; D: .; DNA: TGTGCCATCAGTGAGTCTTGGAGCTCTGGAAACACCATATATTTT; CDR3: CAISESWSSGNTIYF
J: TRBJ2-1; size: .; V: TRBV6-1; D: TRBD2; DNA: TGTGCCAGCAGTGCTGCTAGCGGGGTCTACAATGAGCAGTTCTTC; CDR3: CASSAASGVYNEQFF
J: TRBJ1-2; size: few; V: TRBV28; D: TRBD1; DNA: TGTGCCAGCAGTTCAGCCGGGACAGGGGAAGGGTATGGCTACACCTTC; CDR3: CASSSAGTGEGYGYTF